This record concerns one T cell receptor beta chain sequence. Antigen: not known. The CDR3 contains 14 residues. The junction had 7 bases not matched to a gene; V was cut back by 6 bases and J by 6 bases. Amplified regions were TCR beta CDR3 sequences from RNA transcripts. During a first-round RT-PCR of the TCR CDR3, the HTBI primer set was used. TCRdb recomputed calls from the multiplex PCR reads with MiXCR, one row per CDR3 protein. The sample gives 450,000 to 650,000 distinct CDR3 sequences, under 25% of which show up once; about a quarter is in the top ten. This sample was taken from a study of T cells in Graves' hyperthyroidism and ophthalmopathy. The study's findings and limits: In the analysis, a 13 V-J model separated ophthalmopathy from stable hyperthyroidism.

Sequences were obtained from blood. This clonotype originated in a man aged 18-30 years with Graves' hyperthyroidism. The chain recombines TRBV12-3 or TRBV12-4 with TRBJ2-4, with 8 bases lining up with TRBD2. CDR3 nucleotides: TGTGCCAGCAGAATAGCGGGAATCGGAAACATTCAGTACTTC. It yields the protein CASRIAGIGNIQYF.